The clone carrying this TCR beta chain was picked up a small number of times. The entry originates in a study of T cells in Graves' hyperthyroidism and ophthalmopathy. Across 18 months, stable Graves' hyperthyroidism was marked by no progression to ophthalmopathy. From RNA transcripts, TCR beta CDR3 regions were amplified. When the TCR CDR3 underwent first-round RT-PCR, the HTBI primer set was used. TCRdb fed the multiplex PCR reads into MiXCR, producing one record per CDR3 protein. The sample shows about 500,000 distinct CDR3 sequences, over 13% of them seen only once. The CDR3 contains 15 residues. Trimming left V 7 bases short and J 2 bases short, with 15 bases between. Looked up from germline, CDR1 is MNHNS and CDR2 is SASEGT.

This TCR came from a woman between 18 and 29 years old with Graves' hyperthyroidism. The genes are TRBV6-1 and TRBJ2-1; D unclear. The sequencing input was blood. Here the CDR3 reads CASNPFKGAYNEQFF. The CDR3 region has the DNA TGTGCCAGCAACCCTTTCAAGGGCGCCTACAATGAGCAGTTCTTC.